A selection of T cell receptor beta chains follows, all from one sample in a study of T cell responses to AZD1222 COVID-19 vaccine. Sequencing was performed with immunoSEQ multiplex PCR; in TCRdb, only in-frame clones are kept and a portion is missing. This table holds under 200,000 clones, roughly 92% found once. Specimen: peripheral blood, collected 28 days after the second dose of the MenACWY control vaccine. The receptor set was obtained from an adult who received the MenACWY meningococcal vaccine as a control. Each CDR3 is given with its conserved first and last residue. The order of the fields is V gene, D gene, clone size, J gene, CDR3 DNA, CDR3 protein. A D gene is named only where the DNA matches it firmly. The listing skips clone size in some rows; elsewhere it reads once, few, many or a size class.

v_gene: TRBV12-3/TRBV12-4
d_gene: .
abundance: .
j_gene: TRBJ1-2
CDR3nt: TGTGCCAGCAGTGCCGGGAGAAACTATGGCTACACCTTC
CDR3aa: CASSAGRNYGYTF

v_gene: TRBV11-2
d_gene: TRBD1
abundance: .
j_gene: TRBJ1-5
CDR3nt: TGTGCCAGCAGCTCAGGGGGCCGGAATCAGCCCCAGCATTTT
CDR3aa: CASSSGGRNQPQHF

v_gene: TRBV6-2/TRBV6-3
d_gene: TRBD2
abundance: .
j_gene: TRBJ2-1
CDR3nt: TGTGCCAGCAGTTCTTTGGAGCGGGGAGAGGGACTTTACAATGAGCAGTTCTTC
CDR3aa: CASSSLERGEGLYNEQFF

v_gene: TRBV7-3
d_gene: .
abundance: .
j_gene: TRBJ1-1
CDR3nt: TGTGCCAGCAGCACCCAACCGGGGCAGTTACTTATGAACACTGAAGCTTTCTTT
CDR3aa: CASSTQPGQLLMNTEAFF

v_gene: TRBV19
d_gene: .
abundance: .
j_gene: TRBJ1-1
CDR3nt: TGTGCCAGTAGTACGAAAGGTGTGAACACTGAAGCTTTCTTT
CDR3aa: CASSTKGVNTEAFF

v_gene: TRBV20-1
d_gene: .
abundance: .
j_gene: TRBJ2-5
CDR3nt: TGCAGTGCTAGTGAGGGGACCCAGTACTTC
CDR3aa: CSASEGTQYF

v_gene: TRBV11-2
d_gene: TRBD1
abundance: few
j_gene: TRBJ1-2
CDR3nt: TGTGCCAGCAGCTCCCGGGACAGGGGATTGGGCTACACCTTC
CDR3aa: CASSSRDRGLGYTF

v_gene: TRBV30
d_gene: .
abundance: .
j_gene: TRBJ1-1
CDR3nt: TGTGCCTGGAGGTACGGTAGGGACACTGAAGCTTTCTTT
CDR3aa: CAWRYGRDTEAFF

v_gene: TRBV7-2
d_gene: TRBD2
abundance: .
j_gene: TRBJ2-1
CDR3nt: TGTGCCAGCAGCTCACCGAACTTAGCGGGAGCCCGGTATGAGCAGTTCTTC
CDR3aa: CASSSPNLAGARYEQFF

v_gene: TRBV28
d_gene: .
abundance: .
j_gene: TRBJ2-2
CDR3nt: TGTGCCAGCAGTTTTAAGACTGCGAACACCGGGGAGCTGTTTTTT
CDR3aa: CASSFKTANTGELFF

v_gene: TRBV6-5
d_gene: .
abundance: .
j_gene: TRBJ1-2
CDR3nt: TGTGCCAGCAGGACGCCGGGGGCTCGGGGCTACACCTTC
CDR3aa: CASRTPGARGYTF

v_gene: TRBV28
d_gene: .
abundance: .
j_gene: TRBJ1-4
CDR3nt: TGTGCCAGCAGTTTGAGGTGGGAAAAACTGTTTTTT
CDR3aa: CASSLRWEKLFF

v_gene: TRBV28
d_gene: .
abundance: .
j_gene: TRBJ2-7
CDR3nt: TGTGCCAGCAGTTTCTCCGACGGGGTCTACGAGCAGTACTTC
CDR3aa: CASSFSDGVYEQYF

v_gene: TRBV27
d_gene: .
abundance: .
j_gene: TRBJ1-4
CDR3nt: TGTGCCAGCAGCCCTGGTTGGGGGGAAAAACTGTTTTTT
CDR3aa: CASSPGWGEKLFF

v_gene: TRBV7-9
d_gene: TRBD1
abundance: .
j_gene: TRBJ1-6
CDR3nt: TGTGCCAGCGGCGGAGGACAGGGCGCCAATTCACCCCTCCACTTT
CDR3aa: CASGGGQGANSPLHF

v_gene: TRBV11-3
d_gene: TRBD2
abundance: .
j_gene: TRBJ2-5
CDR3nt: TGTGCCAGCAGCGGTCCGGGGCTAGCGGATCTCCAAGAGACCCAGTACTTC
CDR3aa: CASSGPGLADLQETQYF

v_gene: TRBV19
d_gene: .
abundance: .
j_gene: TRBJ2-7
CDR3nt: TGTGCCAGTAGTACCTCCGCGTTAGTCGGCACCTACGAGCAGTACTTC
CDR3aa: CASSTSALVGTYEQYF

v_gene: TRBV11-3
d_gene: .
abundance: once
j_gene: TRBJ1-4
CDR3nt: TGTGCCAGCAGCTTAGATCAGGAGGTGGCGGGGAATGAAAAACTGTTTTTT
CDR3aa: CASSLDQEVAGNEKLFF

v_gene: TRBV9
d_gene: .
abundance: .
j_gene: TRBJ2-7
CDR3nt: TGTGCCAGCAGCGTTGAGGGGGGCGGCGAGCAGTACTTC
CDR3aa: CASSVEGGGEQYF

v_gene: TRBV29-1
d_gene: TRBD2
abundance: .
j_gene: TRBJ2-1
CDR3nt: TGCAGCGTTGATACGGCTAGCGGGACTAGTGAGCAGTTCTTC
CDR3aa: CSVDTASGTSEQFF

v_gene: TRBV27
d_gene: TRBD1
abundance: .
j_gene: TRBJ2-7
CDR3nt: TGTGCCAGCAGTCCCGACAGGGTCGGGGAGCAGTACTTC
CDR3aa: CASSPDRVGEQYF

v_gene: TRBV6-1
d_gene: .
abundance: .
j_gene: TRBJ2-2
CDR3nt: TGTGCCAGCAGTGAATTGGTTAGGGGTAGCACCGGGGAGCTGTTTTTT
CDR3aa: CASSELVRGSTGELFF

v_gene: TRBV19
d_gene: TRBD1
abundance: .
j_gene: TRBJ1-3
CDR3nt: TGTGCCAGTGGACAGGGGAGCCGCGGAAACACCATATATTTT
CDR3aa: CASGQGSRGNTIYF

v_gene: TRBV28
d_gene: TRBD2
abundance: .
j_gene: TRBJ2-7
CDR3nt: TGTGCCAGCAGTTTCTCTAGCGGACCTGCGGACGAGCAGTACTTC
CDR3aa: CASSFSSGPADEQYF

v_gene: TRBV4-1
d_gene: .
abundance: .
j_gene: TRBJ1-6
CDR3nt: TGCGCCAGCAGGGAATTAAACCGTGAGGTTAATTCACCCCTCCACTTT
CDR3aa: CASRELNREVNSPLHF

v_gene: TRBV28
d_gene: TRBD2
abundance: .
j_gene: TRBJ2-3
CDR3nt: TGTGCCAGCTTTTCAAGCGGGAGGGCCGCAGGCGCAGATACGCAGTATTTT
CDR3aa: CASFSSGRAAGADTQYF

v_gene: TRBV27
d_gene: .
abundance: .
j_gene: TRBJ1-1
CDR3nt: TGTGCCAGCAGTTTCGGCACTGAAGCTTTCTTT
CDR3aa: CASSFGTEAFF

v_gene: TRBV6-5
d_gene: TRBD2
abundance: .
j_gene: TRBJ2-3
CDR3nt: TGTGCCACCCAACTAGCGGGAGCGGGAGATACGCAGTATTTT
CDR3aa: CATQLAGAGDTQYF

v_gene: TRBV7-3
d_gene: .
abundance: .
j_gene: TRBJ2-7
CDR3nt: TGTGCCAGCAGCCCGCGCGCGGGCCCCTACGAGCAGTACTTC
CDR3aa: CASSPRAGPYEQYF

v_gene: TRBV9
d_gene: TRBD1
abundance: .
j_gene: TRBJ2-1
CDR3nt: TGTGCCAGCAGCCCTGGGACAGGGCGTTACAATGAGCAGTTCTTC
CDR3aa: CASSPGTGRYNEQFF

v_gene: TRBV11-3
d_gene: .
abundance: .
j_gene: TRBJ1-1
CDR3nt: TGTGCCAGTAACCCGATGTGGGGCCCGAACACTGAAGCTTTCTTT
CDR3aa: CASNPMWGPNTEAFF

v_gene: TRBV7-9
d_gene: TRBD2
abundance: .
j_gene: TRBJ2-5
CDR3nt: TGTGCCAGCAGCTTAGAAGGCGGGAGGGCCACAGAGACCCAGTACTTC
CDR3aa: CASSLEGGRATETQYF

v_gene: TRBV6-1
d_gene: TRBD1
abundance: .
j_gene: TRBJ1-6
CDR3nt: TGTGCCAGCAGTGAGCGAACCGGGACAGGGCCGACTCTCCACTTT
CDR3aa: CASSERTGTGPTLHF

v_gene: TRBV5-1
d_gene: .
abundance: .
j_gene: TRBJ1-2
CDR3nt: TGCGCCAGCAGCCTGACAGTGAACTATGGCTACACCTTC
CDR3aa: CASSLTVNYGYTF

v_gene: TRBV18
d_gene: TRBD1
abundance: once
j_gene: TRBJ1-2
CDR3nt: TGTGCCAGCTCACCACCAGACAGGGCCAACTATGGCTACACCTTC
CDR3aa: CASSPPDRANYGYTF

v_gene: TRBV24-1
d_gene: .
abundance: .
j_gene: TRBJ2-1
CDR3nt: TGTGCCACCATGAGGGCGGACTCCTACAATGAGCAGTTCTTC
CDR3aa: CATMRADSYNEQFF

v_gene: TRBV9
d_gene: .
abundance: once
j_gene: TRBJ2-2
CDR3nt: TGTGCCAGCAGCGGAACTAGTAACACCGGGGAGCTGTTTTTT
CDR3aa: CASSGTSNTGELFF

v_gene: TRBV6-6
d_gene: .
abundance: .
j_gene: TRBJ1-5
CDR3nt: TGTGCCAGCAGCGGCGGGGGGATTGGCAATCAGCCCCAGCATTTT
CDR3aa: CASSGGGIGNQPQHF

v_gene: TRBV19
d_gene: .
abundance: .
j_gene: TRBJ2-3
CDR3nt: TGTGCCAGTAGTATCCGGAACACAGATACGCAGTATTTT
CDR3aa: CASSIRNTDTQYF

v_gene: TRBV11-2
d_gene: TRBD1
abundance: once
j_gene: TRBJ1-5
CDR3nt: TGTGCCAGCAGCTTGGGGGGACAGGAGTTTCAGCCCCAGCATTTT
CDR3aa: CASSLGGQEFQPQHF

v_gene: TRBV9
d_gene: TRBD1
abundance: .
j_gene: TRBJ2-7
CDR3nt: TGTGCCAGCAGGGGACAGGGGGAAGACGAGCAGTACTTC
CDR3aa: CASRGQGEDEQYF

v_gene: TRBV6-5
d_gene: .
abundance: .
j_gene: TRBJ1-4
CDR3nt: TGTGCCAGCAGTACGCGGGCGGGTGAAAAACTGTTTTTT
CDR3aa: CASSTRAGEKLFF

v_gene: TRBV7-2
d_gene: .
abundance: .
j_gene: TRBJ2-7
CDR3nt: TGTGCCAGCAGCTTAGTCGGCAGGGCCAGCTCCTACGAGCAGTACTTC
CDR3aa: CASSLVGRASSYEQYF

v_gene: TRBV5-6
d_gene: TRBD2
abundance: .
j_gene: TRBJ2-1
CDR3nt: TGTGCCAGCAGCGTACTAACCGGGACTAGCGGGCCCGTTTACAATGAGCAGTTCTTC
CDR3aa: CASSVLTGTSGPVYNEQFF

v_gene: TRBV24-1
d_gene: TRBD2
abundance: once
j_gene: TRBJ2-1
CDR3nt: TGTGCCACCAGTGGCCCGGGACTAGCGCATGAGCAGTTCTTC
CDR3aa: CATSGPGLAHEQFF